The 10 T cell receptor beta chains listed next were all sequenced from one sample in a study of cytomegalovirus exposure and HLA in healthy donors. The PCR had 60 Vbeta and 13 Jbeta primers. Produced via immunoSEQ multiplex PCR; TCRdb's table is partial and in-frame only. Here the sample spans roughly 100,000 clones, roughly four fifths being singletons. The sequenced material came from PBMCs. All receptors come from a female donor in good health and CMV-seropositive.

Turning to this clone: Its ends do not fully match the called genes, so a read error is possible. The chain joins TRBV4-2 to TRBJ2-3; 8 bases align to TRBD1. The CDR3 consists of 16 residues. Germline V lookup: CDR1 LGHNA, CDR2 YNFKEQ. The CDR3 DNA is TGTGCCAGCACCCCCAGGGGGCCTCCTTACACAGGTACGCAGTATTTT. This codes for CASTPRGPPYTGTQYF.

The chain carries TRBV30 and TRBJ2-3, with D possibly matching TRBD1 (6 bases). CDR3 size: 14 residues. V lost 4 bases to trimming and J lost 4 bases, with 15 bases between them. Per the germline V gene, CDR1 is GTSNPN and CDR2 is SVGIG (reference sequence). For the CDR3, the DNA is TGTGCCTGGAAGGGGGACGGACTCGCAGATACGCAGTATTTT. Translated, it gives CAWKGDGLADTQYF.

The rearrangement uses TRBV5-4 and TRBJ1-2; no definite D call. The ends were cut back, 4 bases at V and 13 bases at J, with 14 bases in the middle. Germline V gene lookup returns CDR1 SGHNT and CDR2 YYREEE (reference sequence). This CDR3 has 11 residues. For the CDR3, the DNA is TGTGCCAGCAGCGACTATTGGGGTCCCACCTTC. It is translated as CASSDYWGPTF.

This chain uses TRBV6-5 with TRBJ2-3, with TRBD2 identical over 9 bases. This CDR3 has 14 amino acids. Trimming removed 6 bases from V and 3 bases from J; junction bases left unmatched: 4. The germline V gene encodes CDR1 MNHEY and CDR2 SVGAGI. CDR3 sequence reads: CASRTGLATDTQYF. The CDR3 DNA follows: TGTGCCAGCAGAACGGGACTAGCAACAGATACGCAGTATTTT.

A word on this clone: The sample holds other DNA sequences that translate to the same CDR3. The V and J genes are TRBV5-1 and TRBJ1-1, with TRBD1 matching over 7 bases. Germline loops: CDR1 SGHRS, CDR2 YFSETQ. The V and J ends lost 4 bases and 7 bases, in that order; junction bases with no gene match: 4. CDR3 length: 12 residues. For the CDR3, the DNA is TGCGCCAGCAGCCCGGGACAGCTTGAAGCTTTCTTT. Protein product: CASSPGQLEAFF.

The chain uses TRBV15 and TRBJ2-7; D is perhaps TRBD1 (5 bases). The CDR3 is made up of 16 amino acids. The V gene's germline CDR1 is LNHNV and CDR2 YYDKDF (reference sequence). With 3 bases removed from V and 0 bases from J, the gap between germline ends came to 15 bases. This chain's CDR3 is CATSRPDTGTSYEQYF. For the CDR3, the DNA is TGTGCCACCAGCAGGCCCGACACAGGTACCTCCTACGAGCAGTACTTC.

The chain carries TRBV2 and TRBJ1-5; 7 bases align to TRBD1. V was pared by 7 bases and J by 4 bases, with 7 bases of the junction left unmatched. CDR1 is SNHLY and CDR2 is FYNNEI in the germline V gene. The length of the CDR3 is 14 residues. CDR3 DNA: TGTGCCAGCACAATCTTACAGGGGAATCAGCCCCAGCATTTT. The encoded protein is CASTILQGNQPQHF.

This chain uses TRBV19 with TRBJ1-5; D gene ambiguous. The CDR3 runs 13 residues. CDR1 is LNHDA and CDR2 is SQIVND in the germline V gene (reference sequence). V lost 3 bases and J 5 bases, leaving 8 bases between the germline ends. DNA for the CDR3: TGTGCCAGTAGTATTAAGGGAGATCAGCCCCAGCATTTT. Residues: CASSIKGDQPQHF.

The chain has TRBV15 and TRBJ1-2, with a weak D call TRBD1 (6 bases). The CDR3 extends over 12 amino acids. Germline V gene lookup returns CDR1 LNHNV and CDR2 YYDKDF (reference sequence). V lost 2 bases, J lost 8 bases, and 9 bases lay in between. Written as DNA, the CDR3 is TGTGCCACCAGCAGAACTCAGGGGGGCTACACCTTC. It codes for CATSRTQGGYTF.

V is TRBV6-5 and J is TRBJ2-1; 9 nucleotides match TRBD2. Germline V gene sequence: CDR1 MNHEY, CDR2 SVGAGI. V lost 2 bases, J lost 2 bases, and 4 bases stayed unmatched. The CDR3 has 16 amino acids. The CDR3 bases are TGTGCCAGCAGTTACGGGTTAGCGGGGGCCTACAATGAGCAGTTCTTC. Translated: CASSYGLAGAYNEQFF.